Presented here are 17 T cell receptor beta chains from one specimen sequenced in a study of OX40 agonist ivuxolimab in advanced cancers. The table came from immunoSEQ multiplex PCR; TCRdb's copy has only in-frame clones and leaves some out. Here the sample spans under 80,000 clones, approximately 85% being singletons. Sample: CD4+ or CD8+ T cells sorted from blood, taken in a trial of the OX40 agonist ivuxolimab. The origin of the receptors is an adult with an advanced solid tumor such as melanoma, head and neck, liver or kidney cancer.

This chain links TRBV28 with TRBJ2-7; 14 bases are a match to TRBD2. With 7 bases clipped from V and 2 bases from J, the junction kept 1 base outside the gene matches. The CDR3 is 14 residues long. Per the germline V gene, CDR1 is MDHEN and CDR2 is SYDVKM. CDR3 DNA: TGTGCCAGCATGACTAGCGGGAGGGCCTACGAGCAGTACTTC. Translated: CASMTSGRAYEQYF.

The chain's CDR3 is CASSYSMGLGTEAFF. CDR3 nucleotide sequence: TGTGCCAGCAGTTACTCAATGGGGCTTGGCACTGAAGCTTTCTTT. The chain couples TRBV6-5 to TRBJ1-1; D is possibly TRBD1 (5 bases). The germline V and J ends were trimmed by 0 bases and 4 bases, with 12 bases remaining between them. The CDR3 has 15 amino acids. Germline CDR1 and CDR2: MNHEY and SVGAGI.

This chain joins TRBV6-1 and TRBJ1-1, with 7 positions matching TRBD1. CDR1 MNHNS and CDR2 SASEGT come from the germline V gene. The CDR3 length is 14 residues. The V segment lost 7 bases and the J segment 4 bases; nucleotides outside the gene matches: 9. CDR3 amino acids: CASISTGRLTEAFF. The DNA for the CDR3 is TGTGCCAGCATATCGACAGGGAGGCTCACTGAAGCTTTCTTT.

The J gene is TRBJ1-4, the V gene TRBV27; D unclear. V dropped 2 bases and J dropped 8 bases, with 12 bases sitting between them. Germline V CDR1 and CDR2: MNHEY, SMNVEV (reference sequence). The CDR3 consists of 14 residues. CDR3 coding DNA: TGTGCCAGCAGTTTAATAGGGCAGAGAGAAAAACTGTTTTTT. Its translation is CASSLIGQREKLFF.

The chain combines TRBV6-5 with TRBJ2-3; 8 bases agree with TRBD2. This CDR3 comprises 15 residues. V lost 7 bases and J lost 1; bases outside the gene matches: 7. Germline values: CDR1 MNHEY, CDR2 SVGAGI. The CDR3 region has the DNA TGTGCCAGCAAAATCGCGGGGGGAGGCACAGATACGCAGTATTTT. It specifies CASKIAGGGTDTQYF.

CDR3 protein: CASSFPGRDSPLHF. The CDR3 DNA reads as TGTGCCAGCAGTTTTCCGGGACGGGATTCACCCCTCCACTTT. The gene calls are TRBV27 and TRBJ1-6, with a tentative D call TRBD1 (5 bases). CDR1 MNHEY and CDR2 SMNVEV come from the germline V gene (reference sequence). Trimming cost V 3 bases and J 8 bases, with 11 bases left between them. The CDR3 covers 14 residues.

The chain couples TRBV7-3 to TRBJ2-1, with 7 nucleotides matching TRBD2. Germline CDR1 reads SGHTA; CDR2 reads FQGTGA. The CDR3 is 17 residues long. V was clipped by 2 bases and J by 6 bases; unmatched bases: 13. As DNA, the CDR3 is TGTGCCAGCAGCTTATGGTCTAGCGGACCCCCGGGCAATGAGCAGTTCTTC. Its protein is CASSLWSSGPPGNEQFF.

The V and J genes are TRBV9 and TRBJ2-7, with D tentatively TRBD1 or TRBD2 (6 bases each). The germline V and J ends were trimmed by 1 base and 1 base, with 12 bases remaining between them. The germline CDR1 and CDR2 sequences are SGDLS and YYNGEE. The CDR3 spans 15 residues. This CDR3 reads CASSVSLGGSYEQYF. CDR3 sequence (DNA): TGTGCCAGCAGCGTATCACTAGGGGGGTCCTACGAGCAGTACTTC.

The V gene is TRBV18, the J gene TRBJ1-5, with unresolved D. This CDR3 has 17 residues. Germline lookup yields CDR1 KGHSH and CDR2 LQKENI. Trimming stripped 1 base from V and 0 bases from J, with 13 bases between. The CDR3 DNA is TGTGCCAGCTCACCACAGAGCACCACCTATAGCAATCAGCCCCAGCATTTT. Encoded protein: CASSPQSTTYSNQPQHF.

In its sample, this clone was seen a few times. This chain connects TRBV30 to TRBJ2-7; D might be TRBD1 or TRBD2, each matching 5 bases. The CDR3 has 13 residues. The V gene's germline CDR1 is GTSNPN and CDR2 SVGIG (reference sequence). Between the trimmed V and J ends, which lost 0 bases and 5 bases, there was a span of 11 bases. The chain's CDR3 is CAWSVHGANEQYF. In DNA form, the CDR3 reads TGTGCCTGGAGTGTACACGGGGCGAACGAGCAGTACTTC.

The V and J genes are TRBV27 and TRBJ1-1; D might be TRBD1 (5 bases). The V end was cut by 5 bases, the J end by 5 bases, with 15 bases between. This CDR3 has 14 residues. CDR1 is MNHEY, CDR2 SMNVEV, per germline (reference sequence). Here the CDR3 reads CASSPPFRETEAFF. DNA for the CDR3: TGTGCCAGCAGTCCCCCTTTCAGGGAGACTGAAGCTTTCTTT.

This clone has a handful of counts. This chain joins TRBV5-1 and TRBJ1-1; perhaps TRBD1 as D (5 bases). The CDR3 contains 15 residues. Germline assignment: CDR1 SGHRS and CDR2 YFSETQ. The ends were cut back, 4 bases at V and 5 bases at J, with 18 bases in the middle. The CDR3 loop reads CASSPDLQKGTEAFF. The CDR3 DNA reads TGCGCCAGCAGCCCGGACTTACAAAAGGGGACTGAAGCTTTCTTT.

This clone was seen a single time. This CDR3 reads CASSFQRDGGYF. CDR3 nucleotide sequence: TGTGCCAGCAGCTTCCAGCGGGACGGGGGGTATTTT. The chain recombines TRBV7-8 with TRBJ2-3; 7 nucleotides align to TRBD2. J lost 14 bases, V lost 3 bases, and 8 bases had no gene match. Germline CDR1 is SGHVS and CDR2 is FQNEAQ. The CDR3 loop spans 12 amino acids.

This chain uses TRBV5-6 with TRBJ1-1; D is undetermined. Germline V lookup: CDR1 SGHDT, CDR2 YYEEEE. The CDR3 is made up of 11 amino acids. Deletions cut 1 base from V and 4 bases from J, with 2 bases between. CDR3 sequence: CASSLSTEAFF. The CDR3 bases are TGTGCCAGCAGCTTGAGCACTGAAGCTTTCTTT.

This chain uses TRBV19 with TRBJ1-2; D gene ambiguous. This CDR3 contains 11 residues. CDR1 and CDR2 (germline): LNHDA, SQIVND (reference sequence). Trimming removed 6 bases from V and 13 bases from J, with 15 bases in between. CDR3 in DNA: TGTGCCAGTAGCGACTCAGTTTGGCCCACCTTC. This encodes CASSDSVWPTF.

The V gene is TRBV4-3, the J gene TRBJ1-2; no clear D gene. This CDR3 region has 17 residues. Germline V gene lookup returns CDR1 LGHNA and CDR2 YSLEER. Trimming pared 0 bases from V and 3 bases from J, leaving 17 bases between. CDR3 in DNA: TGCGCCAGCAGCCAAGATCTGGGCCAGGTCCGATACTATGGCTACACCTTC. It yields the protein CASSQDLGQVRYYGYTF.

The chain recombines TRBV28 with TRBJ1-5; no clear D gene. Trimming took off 2 bases at V and 4 bases at J, with 9 bases between the two ends. Germline CDR1 and CDR2: MDHEN and SYDVKM. This CDR3 has 14 amino acids. CDR3: CASSLRRWNQPQHF. CDR3 DNA: TGTGCCAGCAGTTTAAGACGGTGGAATCAGCCCCAGCATTTT.